A single sample is the source of the 25 T cell receptor beta chains below, sequenced in a study of radiation and T cells in renal cell carcinoma. The table came from immunoSEQ multiplex PCR; TCRdb's copy has only in-frame clones and leaves some out. The table records about 140,000 clones, around four fifths of them present only once. The time point here: baseline pretreatment blood. This sample's treatment: 15 Gy SBRT to primary tumor, nephrectomy 4 weeks later. The sample was blood, taken from a patient whose treatment included radiotherapy and nephrectomy. All receptors derive from a woman aged 45-65 years with renal cell carcinoma.

V gene TRBV5-1 combines with J gene TRBJ2-2; D ambiguous. The CDR3 length is 13 residues. V dropped 2 bases and J dropped 6 bases, with 8 bases sitting between them. Germline values: CDR1 SGHRS, CDR2 YFSETQ. CDR3 DNA: TGCGCCAGCAGCTTCCTAGAGGCCGGGGAGCTGTTTTTT. It specifies CASSFLEAGELFF.

The chain joins TRBV5-1 to TRBJ2-3; D is unresolved. Trimming removed 4 bases at V and 1 base at J, with 7 bases between. Germline CDR1 and CDR2: SGHRS and YFSETQ. CDR3 length equals 13 residues. In nucleotides, the CDR3 is TGCGCCAGCAGCCCCCAGGGCACAGATACGCAGTATTTT. It encodes CASSPQGTDTQYF.

The rearrangement links TRBV28 to TRBJ1-3; tentatively, D is TRBD1 (6 bases). V gave up 3 bases and J gave up 8 bases, with 11 bases separating them. Per germline, CDR1 MDHEN and CDR2 SYDVKM. The CDR3 totals 13 residues. The CDR3 region is CASSLAQGDTIYF. Here the CDR3 DNA reads TGTGCCAGCAGTTTGGCACAGGGAGACACCATATATTTT.

The chain uses TRBV6-5 and TRBJ2-7; 7 bases are a match to TRBD1. The CDR3 runs 16 residues. Germline-derived CDR1 and CDR2 are MNHEY and SVGAGI. The V segment lost 2 bases and the J segment 1 base; nucleotides outside the gene matches: 8. As DNA, the CDR3 is TGTGCCAGCAGTTACAGACTGGGGACAGCTTCCTACGAGCAGTACTTC. Protein product: CASSYRLGTASYEQYF.

The chain links TRBV5-1 to TRBJ2-2, with D unclear. This CDR3 has 14 residues. Trimming pared 5 bases from V and 1 base from J, leaving 9 bases between. CDR1 and CDR2 from the germline V gene are SGHRS and YFSETQ. CDR3 nucleotide sequence: TGCGCCAGCAGACCTTCTCTGAACACCGGGGAGCTGTTTTTT. Translated: CASRPSLNTGELFF.

The chain couples TRBV7-9 to TRBJ2-2; D is ambiguous. Trimming removed 5 bases from V and 6 bases from J, with 13 bases in between. Per germline, CDR1 SEHNR and CDR2 FQNEAQ (reference sequence). The CDR3 spans 14 residues. Here the CDR3 DNA reads TGTGCCAGCAGCCATGATTACATGGCCGGGGAGCTGTTTTTT. It yields the protein CASSHDYMAGELFF.

V gene TRBV7-2 combines with J gene TRBJ2-3; TRBD2 is a possible D gene (7 bases). Trimming left V 0 bases short and J 0 bases short, with 22 bases between. The CDR3 contains 20 residues. CDR1 is SGHTA and CDR2 is FQGNSA in the germline V gene. The CDR3 bases are TGTGCCAGCAGCTTAGCAGATTTCGGCCGCGGGGGCCCTAGCACAGATACGCAGTATTTT. Its protein is CASSLADFGRGGPSTDTQYF. Filled out from reference TRBV7-2 and TRBJ2-3, the complete variable domain reads GAGVSQSPSNKVTEKGKDVELRCDPISGHTALYWYRQSLGQGLEFLIYFQGNSAPDKSGLPSDRFSAERTGGSVSTLTIQRTQQEDSAVYLCASSLADFGRGGPSTDTQYFGPGTRLTVL.

The V and J genes are TRBV9 and TRBJ2-2; D not certain. This CDR3 spans 14 amino acids. Trimming removed 3 bases from V and 1 base from J, with 7 bases in between. Germline V CDR1 and CDR2: SGDLS, YYNGEE. CDR3 sequence (DNA): TGTGCCAGCAGCGCCCCGTTGAACACCGGGGAGCTGTTTTTT. Its translation: CASSAPLNTGELFF. The complete variable domain, with remaining parts taken from reference TRBV9 and TRBJ2-2, reads DSGVTQTPKHLITATGQRVTLRCSPRSGDLSVYWYQQSLDQGLQFLIQYYNGEERAKGNILERFSAQQFPDLHSELNLSSLELGDSALYFCASSAPLNTGELFFGEGSRLTVL.

The CDR3 nucleotides read TGCGCCAGCAGCCAAGATTTGGGGACAGGGAATCAGCCCCAGCATTTT. Encoded protein: CASSQDLGTGNQPQHF. This rearrangement joins TRBV4-1 to TRBJ1-5; TRBD1 aligns across 9 bases. Germline V gene lookup returns CDR1 MGHRA and CDR2 YSYEKL. V lost 0 bases to trimming and J lost 4 bases; unmatched junction nucleotides: 4. The CDR3 spans 16 residues.

The rearrangement joins TRBV28 to TRBJ2-1; 8 bases agree with TRBD2. This CDR3 is 15 amino acids long. Germline V gene lookup returns CDR1 MDHEN and CDR2 SYDVKM. Trimming at V came to 4 bases and at J to 8 bases, leaving 10 bases not matched to a gene. The CDR3, as DNA: TGTGCCAGCAGTTCAAGCGGGAGTGGATACGATGAGCAGTTCTTC. Its translation: CASSSSGSGYDEQFF.

The rearrangement links TRBV30 to TRBJ1-5; D uncertain. V gave up 7 bases and J gave up 1 base, with 8 bases separating them. This CDR3 is built from 12 residues. Germline-derived CDR1 and CDR2 are GTSNPN and SVGIG (reference sequence). In nucleotides, the CDR3 is TGTGCCTCGACTCACAGCAATCAGCCCCAGCATTTT. It is translated as CASTHSNQPQHF.

The V and J genes are TRBV6-6 and TRBJ2-7, with D possibly called TRBD1 or TRBD2 (5 bases each). The length of the CDR3 is 13 residues. The germline CDR1 and CDR2 sequences are MNHNY and SVGAGI (reference sequence). V was cut by 2 bases and J by 2 bases, with 7 bases left in between. This CDR3 is CASSYRGPYEQYF. CDR3 DNA: TGTGCCAGCAGTTACAGGGGACCCTACGAGCAGTACTTC.

This clone was counted ten times or more. The CDR3 bases are TGTGCCAGCAGTGAAGGGGCAGCAAACTATGGCTACACCTTC. Amino acid sequence: CASSEGAANYGYTF. The chain is built from TRBV2 and TRBJ1-2; D unclear. CDR3 size: 14 residues. Deletions cut 1 base from V and 2 bases from J, with 8 bases between. Germline V gives CDR1 SNHLY, CDR2 FYNNEI. Filled out from reference TRBV2 and TRBJ1-2, the complete variable domain reads EPEVTQTPSHQVTQMGQEVILRCVPISNHLYFYWYRQILGQKVEFLVSFYNNEISEKSEIFDDQFSVERPDGSNFTLKIRSTKLEDSAMYFCASSEGAANYGYTFGSGTRLTVV.

This chain links TRBV30 with TRBJ2-7, with D uncertain. Germline CDR1 GTSNPN, CDR2 SVGIG (reference sequence). The CDR3 is 11 residues long. V was trimmed by 0 bases and J by 5 bases, leaving 5 bases between them. The CDR3: CAWSVRDEQYF. CDR3 coding DNA: TGTGCCTGGAGTGTCCGGGACGAGCAGTACTTC.

The V and J genes are TRBV7-2 and TRBJ2-7; D may be TRBD2 (7 bases). V was cut by 8 bases and J by 9 bases, with 17 bases left in between. This CDR3 has 12 residues. Germline V gives CDR1 SGHTA, CDR2 FQGNSA. CDR3 DNA sequence: TGTGCCAGCTCGGGGGGCCCTATTCGGCAGTACTTC. This translates into CASSGGPIRQYF.

This chain uses TRBV9 with TRBJ1-1; D call uncertain. Germline CDR1 is SGDLS and CDR2 is YYNGEE. This CDR3 region has 15 residues. The V end was cut by 0 bases, the J end by 1 base, with 10 bases between. CDR3 in amino acids: CASSVVISENTEAFF. The CDR3 bases are TGTGCCAGCAGCGTAGTGATCTCGGAGAACACTGAAGCTTTCTTT.

The chain couples TRBV5-1 to TRBJ1-1; TRBD1 agrees at 8 bases. The CDR3 is 15 amino acids. Trimming cost V 2 bases and J 4 bases; bases outside gene matches: 7. Germline loops: CDR1 SGHRS, CDR2 YFSETQ. The CDR3 coding sequence is TGCGCCAGCAGCTTAACCCTTACAGGGGGCACTGAAGCTTTCTTT. Amino acid sequence: CASSLTLTGGTEAFF.

This sequence joins TRBV7-9 and TRBJ2-2; D is unresolved. V lost 2 bases and J 7 bases, leaving 5 bases between the germline ends. Germline V gives CDR1 SEHNR, CDR2 FQNEAQ (reference sequence). The CDR3 contains 12 residues. Here the CDR3 reads CASSLRLGELFF. DNA of the CDR3: TGTGCCAGCAGCTTACGCCTCGGGGAGCTGTTTTTT. Based on the CDR3 plus reference TRBV7-9 and TRBJ2-2, the full variable domain is DTGVSQNPRHKITKRGQNVTFRCDPISEHNRLYWYRQTLGQGPEFLTYFQNEAQLEKSRLLSDRFSAERPKGSFSTLEIQRTEQGDSAMYLCASSLRLGELFFGEGSRLTVL.

The J gene is TRBJ2-3, the V gene TRBV28; D is possibly TRBD1 (6 bases). With 5 bases removed from V and 1 base from J, the gap between germline ends came to 19 bases. The CDR3 runs 17 residues. Germline-derived CDR1 and CDR2 are MDHEN and SYDVKM. CDR3 residues: CASSLGTQIPGTDTQYF. In DNA form, the CDR3 reads TGTGCCAGCAGTCTTGGGACACAAATCCCTGGCACAGATACGCAGTATTTT.

This sequence joins TRBV7-2 and TRBJ2-5; 8 bases align to TRBD2. Germline V gene lookup returns CDR1 SGHTA and CDR2 FQGNSA. The CDR3 has 16 amino acids. V trimming: 1 base; J trimming: 6 bases; junction bases outside the gene matches: 10. The CDR3 nucleotides read TGTGCCAGCAGCTTAGTGGCGTTAGCGGGATCGAAGACCCAGTACTTC. Encoded protein: CASSLVALAGSKTQYF. Full variable domain (outside the CDR3, taken from reference TRBV7-2 and TRBJ2-5): GAGVSQSPSNKVTEKGKDVELRCDPISGHTALYWYRQSLGQGLEFLIYFQGNSAPDKSGLPSDRFSAERTGGSVSTLTIQRTQQEDSAVYLCASSLVALAGSKTQYFGPGTRLLVL.

The V gene is TRBV10-1, the J gene TRBJ2-1; possible D gene TRBD1, 6 bases. The CDR3 has 13 amino acids. Trimming took 6 bases from V and 10 from J, leaving 16 bases between them. CDR1 is WNHNN, CDR2 SYGVQD, per germline (reference sequence). The CDR3 loop is CASSPNRVGEQFF. In DNA form, the CDR3 reads TGCGCCAGCAGCCCAAACAGGGTAGGGGAGCAGTTCTTC.

J is TRBJ1-3 and V is TRBV25-1; tentatively, D is TRBD1 (6 bases). This CDR3 has 17 residues. The germline V gene encodes CDR1 MGHDK and CDR2 SYGVNS. V shed 4 bases and J shed 2 bases, with 18 bases lying between them. CDR3 DNA: TGTGCCAGCAGTGTGGGTCATACAGGGTTTACTGGAAACACCATATATTTT. This codes for CASSVGHTGFTGNTIYF.

The chain employs TRBV28 and TRBJ1-2; the match to TRBD1 covers 7 bases. The V and J ends lost 6 bases and 0 bases, in that order; junction bases with no gene match: 7. Germline CDR1 and CDR2: MDHEN and SYDVKM. The CDR3 consists of 15 residues. In nucleotides, the CDR3 is TGTGCCAGCAGATCAGACAGGGCTTCTAACTATGGCTACACCTTC. Translation gives CASRSDRASNYGYTF.

The rearrangement uses TRBV7-9 and TRBJ2-7; D may match TRBD1 or TRBD2 (5 bases each). The germline gives CDR1 SEHNR, CDR2 FQNEAQ (reference sequence). The CDR3 extends over 15 amino acids. Trimming took 4 bases from V and 2 from J, leaving 15 bases between them. As DNA, the CDR3 is TGTGCCAGCAGCTGGGGGATACGGCGTCCCTACGAGCAGTACTTC. Translating it yields CASSWGIRRPYEQYF.

This clone was recorded only once. This chain connects TRBV9 to TRBJ2-5, with TRBD2 as a possible D gene (6 bases). The CDR3 sequence is 16 residues long. Germline V CDR1 and CDR2: SGDLS, YYNGEE. Trimming left V 0 bases short and J 0 bases short, with 12 bases between. The CDR3 DNA sequence: TGTGCCAGCAGCGTAGACGCGGGAAACCACCAAGAGACCCAGTACTTC. Translating gives CASSVDAGNHQETQYF.